This is a list of T cell receptor beta chains from one sample in a study of human T cells and chemical hapten exposure. TCRdb re-derived calls from the RACE reads in MiXCR, one entry per CDR3 protein. The repertoire holds just under 350,000 distinct CDR3 sequences, around 7% seen once, with 8.4% in the top ten. Sample: whole blood, taken in connection with sensitization to the hapten diphenylcyclopropenone (DPC). These receptors all stem from a woman younger than 30 with alopecia areata. Some clones in this sample may be carry-over from other donors' samples. Both conserved end residues are trimmed from each CDR3. The D gene is left open where the match is weak.

TRBJ2-7,TRBV9,TRBD2,ASSPQMGLAVEQY
TRBJ2-3,TRBV20-1,TRBD2,SARSRGSGGGSTDTQY
TRBJ1-6,TRBV20-1,.,SVPQSSYNSPLH
TRBJ1-4,TRBV7-9,TRBD1,ASSLFGTGNEKLF
TRBJ2-5,TRBV5-1,TRBD1,ASTDREETQY
TRBJ2-7,TRBV20-1,.,SAPVVTYEQY
TRBJ2-5,TRBV12-3/TRBV12-4,.,ASSMGPGAQY
TRBJ2-7,TRBV6-5,.,ASSYSGMGEQY
TRBJ2-3,TRBV20-1,TRBD2,SFGGGTDTQY
TRBJ2-3,TRBV4-3,TRBD2,ASSQTLAGGAGERDTQY
TRBJ2-5,TRBV29-1,.,SGRATKETQY
TRBJ2-2,TRBV7-3,.,ASSPGEDTGELF
TRBJ2-3,TRBV3-1,.,ASSRDYPTDTQY
TRBJ2-7,TRBV20-1,.,SARDQTRNSYEQY
TRBJ2-7,TRBV28,.,ASISPSREQY
TRBJ2-3,TRBV5-4,.,ASSLTGSGDTQY
TRBJ2-6,TRBV5-1,TRBD1,ASSLAARTGASGANVLT
TRBJ1-1,TRBV6-5,.,ASSYVRRTEAF
TRBJ2-5,TRBV20-1,TRBD1,SAEGQGQETQY
TRBJ2-1,TRBV4-3,.,ASSQESGVGGNEQF
TRBJ2-3,TRBV29-1,TRBD1,SVFKGTEDTQY
TRBJ2-5,TRBV5-1,TRBD1,ASSQPGTGGQETQY
TRBJ2-3,TRBV28,.,ASSASTTDTQY
TRBJ2-3,TRBV28,.,ASTAIGGTDTQY
TRBJ2-1,TRBV6-5,.,ASSYSDRDYNEQF
TRBJ2-5,TRBV10-3,TRBD1,AITGDSQETQY
TRBJ2-1,TRBV29-1,.,SPVSGAGRYGEQF
TRBJ1-1,TRBV12-3/TRBV12-4,.,ASSKGGGTEAF
TRBJ1-1,TRBV7-6,TRBD1,ASSVTDRGSEDTEAF
TRBJ1-1,TRBV12-3/TRBV12-4,.,ASSLGGVLAEAF
TRBJ2-4,TRBV12-3/TRBV12-4,.,ASSVRGLGGNIQY
TRBJ1-2,TRBV5-1,.,ASSFTAGQGIYGYT
TRBJ2-4,TRBV3-1,.,ASSHPAGSLGNIQY
TRBJ2-1,TRBV6-2/TRBV6-3,.,ASSYTFQGGEQF
TRBJ1-5,TRBV18,.,ASSPPGRDQPQH
TRBJ1-1,TRBV4-3,TRBD1,ASSQGQSGDTEAF
TRBJ2-7,TRBV5-1,TRBD2,ASSFGTSGLYEQY
TRBJ2-3,TRBV2,.,ASSGVAVPSTDTQY
TRBJ2-2,TRBV20-1,.,SAREARTTNTGELF
TRBJ2-1,TRBV11-2,.,ASSLVAYNEQF
TRBJ1-2,TRBV3-1,TRBD1,ASAIGQGHYGYT
TRBJ1-2,TRBV28,.,ASSLIGSSLVGYGYT
TRBJ2-1,TRBV12-3/TRBV12-4,.,ASSPRTDDNEQF
TRBJ2-1,TRBV5-1,.,ASSLWTDFNEQF
TRBJ2-5,TRBV7-2,TRBD2,ASSVSGDVTQY
TRBJ2-7,TRBV6-2/TRBV6-3,.,ASSYSSGSSSYEQY
TRBJ1-1,TRBV25-1,.,ASSERGAGNTEAF
TRBJ2-5,TRBV4-3,.,ASSQDPG
TRBJ1-6,TRBV3-1,.,ASSQEVSGSSYNSPLH
TRBJ2-7,TRBV10-3,.,AISETSYEQY
TRBJ2-5,TRBV5-1,.,ASSHRQNRETQY
TRBJ1-2,TRBV6-5,.,ASTRTLRTSNYGYT